This section outlines one TCR beta chain sequence together with its context. Its antigen is still unknown. V was clipped by 4 bases and J by 6 bases, with 12 bases between them. CDR3 length: 14 residues. Germline V lookup: CDR1 LNHNV, CDR2 YYDKDF (reference sequence). This specimen belongs to a study of blood T cells in healthy people across ages. Findings and caveats of the study: Strongly correlated with naive T cell percentage was TCR beta diversity.

PCR was performed a second time for about 7 to 12 cycles using a sample-barcoded 5' primer and a J-beta primer mix. TCRdb reprocessed the 5' RACE reads with MiXCR, giving one entry per CDR3 protein. Counted here are 800,000 to 1,000,000 distinct CDR3 sequences, roughly 43% occurring once; the ten biggest clones make up 13%. This sequence was found in a young man in good health. V and J are TRBV15 and TRBJ2-2; possibly TRBD1 for D (5 bases). Sequenced input: blood. The CDR3: CATSIPTGAGELFF. The CDR3 coding sequence is TGTGCCACCAGCATCCCAACAGGCGCCGGGGAGCTGTTTTTT.